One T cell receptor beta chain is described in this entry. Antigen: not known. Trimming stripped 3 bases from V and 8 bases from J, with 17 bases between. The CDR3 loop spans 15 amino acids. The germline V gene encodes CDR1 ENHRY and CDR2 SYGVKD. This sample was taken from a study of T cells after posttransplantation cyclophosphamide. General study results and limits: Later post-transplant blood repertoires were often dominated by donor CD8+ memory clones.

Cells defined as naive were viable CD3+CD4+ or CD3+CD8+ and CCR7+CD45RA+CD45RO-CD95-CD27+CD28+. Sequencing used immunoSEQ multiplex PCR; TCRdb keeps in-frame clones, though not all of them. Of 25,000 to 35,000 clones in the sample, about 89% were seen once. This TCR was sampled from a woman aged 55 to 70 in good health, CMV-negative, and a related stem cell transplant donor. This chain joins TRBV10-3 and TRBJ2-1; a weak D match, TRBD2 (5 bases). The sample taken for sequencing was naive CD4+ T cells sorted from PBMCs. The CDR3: CAISEGGHLSYEQFF. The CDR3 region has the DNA TGTGCCATCAGTGAAGGAGGCCATCTAAGCTATGAGCAGTTCTTC.